This T cell receptor (beta chain) emerged from a study of T cell responses to AZD1222 COVID-19 vaccine (dated by TCRdb to about 2021). Concerning the study at large: AZD1222 recipients with second doses at about 4 weeks or about 12 weeks were pooled, because spike-specific TCR depth and breadth did not differ between schedules. A total of approximately 250 trial participants underwent TCR sequencing, of whom roughly 210 had received two doses of AZD1222 and roughly 26 had received two doses of the MenACWY control vaccine. Trial participants were enrolled by age into subgroups of 18-55, 56-69 and 70-plus years, and around 150, 29 and 61 TCR-sequenced participants, respectively, were included in these subgroups.

General conclusions and limits of the study: The 56-69-year group was small, and its depth increase did not reach significance, likely because of low power. Only a handful of AZD1222 recipients were SARS-CoV-2 seropositive at baseline, limiting conclusions about previously exposed vaccinees. A significant rise in spike-specific TCR breadth and depth was observed after two AZD1222 doses relative to day 0 and relative to MenACWY recipients. CD4 TCRs associated with the vaccine covered the entire spike protein, and the dominant responses were in regions 160-218 and 743-854. Nearly half of unique spike-specific TCRs reportedly recognized epitopes outside regions mutated in the B.1.351 and B.1.1.7 variants. Participants were mostly white British, with more females than males. The authors suggested clonal diversity may have been underestimated. No day 14 peak-response samples were available, so repertoires were characterized only after the peak T cell response.

Per the publication, the time point label means: baseline before first vaccination. Samples from vaccinated people were obtained from the UK trials COV001 and COV002, which included a single-blind randomized controlled phase 2/3 trial of AZD1222 (ChAdOx1 nCoV-19) in healthy adults. For TCRbeta chain sequencing, PBMC samples were collected from trial participants at day 0 and at day 28 after the second dose. The CDR3 regions of human TCRbeta chains were analyzed by immunosequencing. Under the source paper's analysis protocol: TCRs in the repertoires were compared against a reference library of SARS-CoV-2-specific TCRs that had been generated with the MIRA antigen-specificity platform. Breadth was defined as the fraction of unique TCRs that were SARS-CoV-2-associated, and depth was defined as the fraction of total T cells that were SARS-CoV-2-associated. Using the MIRA data, each spike-specific TCR was mapped to the spike region that the TCR reacts to and placed in a CD4 or CD8 class. Log10-transformed breadth and depth values were compared by one-way ANOVA with Sidak's multiple comparisons tests. In its TCRdb copy, this immuneACCESS table keeps in-frame sequences only and misses some clones. Where compared with another copy, unresolved V genes explain less than half of these, and the others have no known cause. V and J calls plus clone size are reproduced from that table; the DNA served to infer D and trimming. The sample data list around 170,000 clones, and approximately 91% of these were observed just once. The biggest ten clones account for more than 0.75% of the sample.

Notes on this clone: The antigen it binds to is not known. Per-base quality was not reported, and no clone a single base away is much larger than it.

The junction shows trimming of 5 bases on V and 10 bases on J, and the gene matches do not reach 12 bases of it. Taken from cysteine to phenylalanine, the CDR3 has 15 residues. The read is trimmed to its CDR3 DNA, 45 bases read in frame from base 1. For CDR1 and CDR2, the germline V gene lists SGHTA and FQGNSA. Recombination linked TRBV7-2 to TRBJ2-1; 9 junctional bases match TRBD1. This TCR was recovered from an adult in good health. The material was peripheral blood, obtained on day 0 of AZD1222 vaccination. The CDR3 region: CASSIAGTGIREQFF. The nucleotide sequence reads as follows: TGTGCCAGCAGCATTGCCGGGACAGGGATTCGGGAGCAGTTCTTC.